This entry features one T cell receptor beta chain sequence. Its specific antigen is unknown. No per-base quality is available; no much larger clone lies one base away. For sequencing of the TCRbeta CDR3 region, genomic DNA was extracted from the sorted cells. TCRbeta CDR3 regions were sequenced using the immunoSEQ Assay. In TCRdb, the immuneACCESS table is reduced to in-frame sequences with V and J assigned. These tables do not hold every clone; where another copy was compared, an unresolved V gene accounts for under half, and the others remain unexplained. The sample has tens of thousands of clones on record, 80% to 95% of them singletons. In total, the top ten clones hold around 0.3% of the sample. Based on the germline V gene (reference sequence), the CDR1 and CDR2 sequences are LNHNV and YYDKDF. The CDR3 spans 16 residues, from the cysteine through the phenylalanine. Kept here is only the CDR3 DNA, which spans 48 bases and is read in frame from base 1. The V end gives up 1 base and the J end 1 base, leaving 5 bases in the junction not matched to a gene.

This entry comes from a study of OX40 agonist ivuxolimab in advanced cancers. For the study in its entirety: The costimulatory receptor OX40 (CD134) was targeted by ivuxolimab, a fully human IgG2 agonistic monoclonal antibody. Of the roughly 53 patients in dose escalation, 19 had hepatocellular carcinoma, some 15 had melanoma, 9 had renal cell carcinoma and 9 had head and neck cancer. The paper describes the monotherapy dose-escalation part (N of about 47 patients) of the phase I trial of ivuxolimab. Intravenous ivuxolimab was administered to patients every 2 weeks at six dose levels: 0.01, 0.1, 0.3, 1.5, 3 and 10 mg/kg. Patients were allowed to have had prior anti-PD-1, anti-PD-L1 or anti-CTLA-4 therapy, and more than 35% of the dose-escalation patients had been treated with checkpoint inhibitors. The dose-escalation cohort was 82.7% male with a mean age of around 64 years, ranging from about 23 to 85. Three dose-escalation patients achieved partial responses, one with hepatocellular carcinoma and two with cutaneous melanoma. Peripheral TCRbeta sequencing aimed to test whether ivuxolimab altered TCR sequence diversity and caused clonal T-cell expansion. Beyond this particular receptor, the publication reports: In the 0.1-3.0 mg/kg groups, partial responders had among the lowest normalized peripheral clonal expansion, particularly in CD8+ T cells. At doses of 0.1 to 3.0 mg/kg, clonal expansion of both CD4+ and CD8+ blood T cells was observed from baseline to week 6. Low levels of normalized T-cell clonal expansion were also seen in some patients who did not respond. The antigen specificity of the clonally expanded peripheral T cells was not determined. On average, CD8+ T cells showed more expanded clones than CD4+ T cells after ivuxolimab.

Patients with a history of autoimmune disease or receiving systemic immunosuppression were excluded from the trial. Peripheral blood for TCR sequencing was drawn from every dose cohort at baseline, at cycle 4 day 1 and at cycle 7 day 1. Samples were obtained from an open-label, multicenter, first-in-human phase I dose-escalation trial of ivuxolimab. Adults with locally advanced or metastatic melanoma, renal cell carcinoma, hepatocellular carcinoma or head and neck squamous cell carcinoma were enrolled in the trial. CD4+ and CD8+ T cells were sorted separately from peripheral blood before TCR sequencing.

The receptor's source is an adult with an advanced solid tumor such as melanoma, head and neck, liver or kidney cancer. The sample in question was CD4+ or CD8+ T cells sorted from blood, obtained in a trial of the OX40 agonist ivuxolimab. The sequence is built from TRBV15 and TRBJ2-7; 9 bases in between match TRBD1. Here the CDR3 is given as CATSRAKTGGSYEQYF. The sequenced DNA is TGTGCCACCAGCAGAGCTAAGACAGGGGGTTCCTACGAGCAGTACTTC.